This T cell receptor (beta chain) was documented in a study of shared clonotypes between healthy human individuals. Study overall: Three CD4 naive, three CD4 memory, two CD8 naive and one CD8 memory plate were used per donor. The study, taken as a whole, reports: Only blood samples were collected, and tissue repertoires likely differ. Among several donors, roughly 5.5% of naive CD4 clonotypes were found in common. Rarefaction demonstrated incomplete sorted-subset sequencing despite large depth.

Using immunoSEQ multiplex PCR, the repertoire was profiled, and TCRdb retains in-frame clones only, with some absent. The profile covers some 2,500,000 clones, with around 92% appearing a single time and roughly 0.34% taken by the ten largest. A remark on this clone: Its antigen remains unknown. The identical CDR3 is also encoded by other nucleotide sequences in the sample.

The sample taken for sequencing was naive CD4+ T cells from PBMCs. This sample's subset: CD45RA+ positively selected. The TCR originated in a man younger than 30 in good health. Some clones in this sample may be carry-over from other donors' samples.

The chain's CDR3 is CASSPGRYEQYF. The CDR3 DNA follows: TGTGCCAGCTCACCAGGGAGGTACGAGCAGTACTTC. The chain employs TRBV18 and TRBJ2-7; TRBD2 is a possible D gene (6 bases). The CDR3 has 12 amino acids. Germline values: CDR1 KGHSH, CDR2 LQKENI. V shed 2 bases and J shed 4 bases, with 6 bases lying between them. Using reference TRBV18 and TRBJ2-7 for the parts outside the CDR3, the full variable domain is NAGVMQNPRHLVRRRGQEARLRCSPMKGHSHVYWYRQLPEEGLKFMVYLQKENIIDESGMPKERFSAEFPKEGPSILRIQQVVRGDSAAYFCASSPGRYEQYFGPGTRLTVT.